This T cell receptor (beta chain) was captured in a study of tumor-infiltrating lymphocytes in primary liver carcinoma. Across the whole study: Male and female patients aged 30 to 69 years made up the cohort. Measuring about 4.2 to 11 cm across, the tumors were staged as T1-T3 N0M0.

CDR1 and CDR2 (germline): LGHNA, YNFKEQ. The CDR3 has 14 amino acids. Findings and limits, study-wide: Pairs of tumor regions overlapped more than tumor-adjacent and tumor-blood pairs did. Tumor specimens were characterized by a significantly higher top-250-clone fraction than blood (p = 0.039).

With a constant-region primer, TCR beta cDNA was made from 450 to 550 ng of total RNA. Generation of the TCR beta libraries relied on three nested multiplex PCR rounds using slightly modified ARM-PCR. Use of TRBV1-TRBV30 forward primers with a C-beta reverse primer characterized the first two PCR rounds, which lasted around 11 cycles each. TCRdb processed the multiplex PCR reads anew with MiXCR; each CDR3 protein has one entry. The sample carries approximately 80,000 distinct CDR3 sequences, 69% recorded once. DNA and RNA were both co-extracted from around 20-30 mg of bulk tissue that had not been sorted. On this clonotype: The antigen remains undetermined. A read error may produce the germline difference seen at one junction end.

The TCR was taken from a man aged 35-49 years with primary liver carcinoma and hepatitis B virus infection. Sequencing was carried out using tumor-adjacent normal liver tissue. The rearrangement links TRBV4-2 to TRBJ2-7; D assignment may be TRBD1 or TRBD2 (5 bases each). CDR3 in DNA: TGTGCCAACAGCCCCGGGACGGGTAATTACGAGCAGTACTTC. Its translation: CANSPGTGNYEQYF.